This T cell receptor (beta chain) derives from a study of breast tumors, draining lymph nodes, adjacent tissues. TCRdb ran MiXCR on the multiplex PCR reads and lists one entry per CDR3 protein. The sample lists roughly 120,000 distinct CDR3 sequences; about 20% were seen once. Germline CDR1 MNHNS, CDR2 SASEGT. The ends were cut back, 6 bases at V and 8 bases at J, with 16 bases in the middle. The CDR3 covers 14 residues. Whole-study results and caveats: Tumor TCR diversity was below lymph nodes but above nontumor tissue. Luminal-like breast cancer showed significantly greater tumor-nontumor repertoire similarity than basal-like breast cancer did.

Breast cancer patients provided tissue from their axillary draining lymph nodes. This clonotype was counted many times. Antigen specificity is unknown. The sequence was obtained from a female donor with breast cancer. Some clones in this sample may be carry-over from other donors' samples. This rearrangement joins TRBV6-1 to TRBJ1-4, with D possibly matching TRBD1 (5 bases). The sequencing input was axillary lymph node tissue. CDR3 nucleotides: TGTGCCAGCAGCACTCAGGGAGTAAAGGAAAAACTGTTTTTT. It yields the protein CASSTQGVKEKLFF.